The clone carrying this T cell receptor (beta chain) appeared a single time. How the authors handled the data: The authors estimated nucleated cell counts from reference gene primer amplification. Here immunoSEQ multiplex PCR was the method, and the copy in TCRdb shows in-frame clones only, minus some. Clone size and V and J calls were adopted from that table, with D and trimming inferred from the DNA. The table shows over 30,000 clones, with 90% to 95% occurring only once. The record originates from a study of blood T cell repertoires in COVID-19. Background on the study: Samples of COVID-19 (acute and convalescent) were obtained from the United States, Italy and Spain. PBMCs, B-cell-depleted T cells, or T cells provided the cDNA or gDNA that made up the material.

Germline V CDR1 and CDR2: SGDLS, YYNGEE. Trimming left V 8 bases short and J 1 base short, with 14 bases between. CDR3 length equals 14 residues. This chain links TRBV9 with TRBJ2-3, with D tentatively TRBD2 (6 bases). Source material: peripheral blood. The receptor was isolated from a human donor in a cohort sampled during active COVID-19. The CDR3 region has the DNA TGTGCCAGTCGGGGGAGCGGGCGCACAGATACGCAGTATTTT. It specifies CASRGSGRTDTQYF.